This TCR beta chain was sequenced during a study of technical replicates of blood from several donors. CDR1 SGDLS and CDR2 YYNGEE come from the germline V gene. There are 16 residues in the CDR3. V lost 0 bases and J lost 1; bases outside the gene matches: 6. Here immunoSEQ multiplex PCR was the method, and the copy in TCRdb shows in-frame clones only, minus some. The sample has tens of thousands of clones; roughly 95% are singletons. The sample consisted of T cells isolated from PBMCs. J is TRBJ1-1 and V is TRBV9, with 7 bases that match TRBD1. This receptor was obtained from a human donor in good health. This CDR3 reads CASSVDRQGPNTEAFF. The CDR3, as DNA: TGTGCCAGCAGCGTAGACCGACAGGGACCGAACACTGAAGCTTTCTTT. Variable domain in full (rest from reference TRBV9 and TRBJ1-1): DSGVTQTPKHLITATGQRVTLRCSPRSGDLSVYWYQQSLDQGLQFLIQYYNGEERAKGNILERFSAQQFPDLHSELNLSSLELGDSALYFCASSVDRQGPNTEAFFGQGTRLTVV.